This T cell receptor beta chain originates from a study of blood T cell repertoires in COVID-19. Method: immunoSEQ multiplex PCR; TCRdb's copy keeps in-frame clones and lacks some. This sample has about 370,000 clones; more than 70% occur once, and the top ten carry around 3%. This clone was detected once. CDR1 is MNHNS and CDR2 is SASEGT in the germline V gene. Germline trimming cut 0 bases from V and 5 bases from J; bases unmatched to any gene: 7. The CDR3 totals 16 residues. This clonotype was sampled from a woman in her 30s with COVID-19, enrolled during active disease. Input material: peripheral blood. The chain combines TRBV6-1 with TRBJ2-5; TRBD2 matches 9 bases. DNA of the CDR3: TGTGCCAGCAGTGAAGCGCTGGGTAGCGGGAGTGAGACCCAGTACTTC. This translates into CASSEALGSGSETQYF.